Listed here are 12 T cell receptor beta chains from one sample, sequenced in a study of blood T cell repertoires in COVID-19. Produced via immunoSEQ multiplex PCR; TCRdb's table is partial and in-frame only. The table lists 350,000 or so clones, 80% to 90% of them singletons. Sequencing was carried out using peripheral blood. The receptors derive from a man younger than 45 with active or convalescent COVID-19.

The chain is built from TRBV4-1 and TRBJ2-5; 9 bases are shared with TRBD1. V lost 4 bases to trimming and J lost 5 bases; unmatched junction nucleotides: 5. Germline V gives CDR1 MGHRA, CDR2 YSYEKL. The CDR3 spans 14 residues. The DNA for the CDR3 is TGCGCCAGCAGCCCCCGGGACAGGGTTGAGACCCAGTACTTC. This encodes CASSPRDRVETQYF.

The rearrangement joins TRBV5-1 to TRBJ1-2, with 7 bases lining up with TRBD1. The CDR3 consists of 16 residues. Trimming cost V 0 bases and J 8 bases; bases outside gene matches: 13. The V gene's germline CDR1 is SGHRS and CDR2 YFSETQ. The CDR3 DNA reads as TGCGCCAGCAGCTTGGAGGGTCTCGGACAGGACAAAGGCTACACCTTC. It encodes CASSLEGLGQDKGYTF.

This chain links TRBV7-9 with TRBJ2-3; 7 positions agree with TRBD2. From germline, CDR1 is SEHNR and CDR2 FQNEAQ (reference sequence). There are 16 residues in the CDR3. The V and J ends lost 2 bases and 4 bases, in that order; junction bases with no gene match: 9. The CDR3: CASSLIGGSGADTQYF. The CDR3 region has the DNA TGTGCCAGCAGCTTAATCGGCGGGAGTGGCGCAGATACGCAGTATTTT. The whole variable domain, filled in from reference TRBV7-9 and TRBJ2-3, reads DTGVSQNPRHKITKRGQNVTFRCDPISEHNRLYWYRQTLGQGPEFLTYFQNEAQLEKSRLLSDRFSAERPKGSFSTLEIQRTEQGDSAMYLCASSLIGGSGADTQYFGPGTRLTVL.

The chain uses TRBV6-5 and TRBJ2-5, with TRBD1 matching 11 bases. CDR1 is MNHEY and CDR2 is SVGAGI in the germline V gene. The CDR3 covers 15 residues. The V segment lost 6 bases and the J segment 5 bases; nucleotides outside the gene matches: 8. The CDR3, as DNA: TGTGCCAGCAGGAAGGCTAGGACAGGGGGCGAGACCCAGTACTTC. It yields the protein CASRKARTGGETQYF.

This clone was observed once. This chain links TRBV11-2 with TRBJ2-7; 12 nucleotides agree with TRBD1. This CDR3 is built from 15 residues. V was clipped by 3 bases and J by 3 bases; unmatched bases: 3. Germline values: CDR1 SGHAT, CDR2 FQNNGV. The CDR3 DNA is TGTGCCAGCAGCTTGGGGACAGGGGGCTTCTACGAGCAGTACTTC. Translating gives CASSLGTGGFYEQYF.

The J gene is TRBJ2-7, the V gene TRBV14, with D perhaps matching TRBD1 (7 bases). The length of the CDR3 is 16 residues. Per the germline V gene, CDR1 is SGHDN and CDR2 is FVKESK. V dropped 2 bases and J dropped 3 bases, with 17 bases sitting between them. CDR3 coding DNA: TGTGCCAGCAGCCAACTCATGGGGACAGCGGGCTACGAGCAGTACTTC. Residues: CASSQLMGTAGYEQYF.

The chain combines TRBV30 with TRBJ1-2; TRBD1 agrees at 7 bases. Per the germline V gene, CDR1 is GTSNPN and CDR2 is SVGIG (reference sequence). The CDR3 has 14 residues. V shed 0 bases, J shed 7 bases, and the junction held 8 bases outside the gene matches. The CDR3 DNA reads TGTGCCTGGAGTGTACCCCGACAGGGTGGTGGCTACACCTTC. Amino acids: CAWSVPRQGGGYTF.

The CDR3 sequence: CASRIPRWNTEAFF. CDR3 nucleotides: TGTGCCAGTAGGATACCTAGGTGGAACACTGAAGCTTTCTTT. The chain is built from TRBV19 and TRBJ1-1, with D uncertain. CDR1 and CDR2 (germline): LNHDA, SQIVND (reference sequence). The CDR3 runs 14 residues. Trimming left V 6 bases short and J 1 base short, with 12 bases between. Full variable domain (outside the CDR3, taken from reference TRBV19 and TRBJ1-1): DGGITQSPKYLFRKEGQNVTLSCEQNLNHDAMYWYRQDPGQGLRLIYYSQIVNDFQKGDIAEGYSVSREKKESFPLTVTSAQKNPTAFYLCASRIPRWNTEAFFGQGTRLTVV.

In nucleotides, the CDR3 is TGCGCCAGCAGCCAAGCGGACAGGCCTCACTCTGGGGCCAACGTCCTGACTTTC. Its protein is CASSQADRPHSGANVLTF. The chain recombines TRBV4-3 with TRBJ2-6, with 7 positions matching TRBD1. Losses at the gene ends were 1 base for V and 0 bases for J; bases not matched to a gene: 6. The germline V gene encodes CDR1 LGHNA and CDR2 YSLEER. CDR3 size: 18 residues.

The rearrangement links TRBV19 to TRBJ1-3; unclear D gene. Trimming cost V 3 bases and J 3 bases, with 12 bases left between them. There are 15 residues in the CDR3. The germline gives CDR1 LNHDA, CDR2 SQIVND (reference sequence). CDR3 DNA: TGTGCCAGTAGTATTCCGGGTGTTAATGGAAACACCATATATTTT. It specifies CASSIPGVNGNTIYF.

The CDR3 loop reads CSARRTYEQYF. For the CDR3, the DNA is TGCAGTGCTCGACGGACATACGAGCAGTACTTC. The genes are TRBV20-1 and TRBJ2-7; TRBD1 might be the D (5 bases). The length of the CDR3 is 11 residues. Trimming cost V 5 bases and J 4 bases, with 9 bases left between them. Germline CDR1 DFQATT, CDR2 SNEGSKA (reference sequence).

This chain links TRBV4-2 with TRBJ2-7, with D perhaps TRBD2 (5 bases). V lost 5 bases and J lost 3, with 17 bases in between. Germline V gene data show CDR1 as LGHNA and CDR2 as YNFKEQ. CDR3 length: 15 amino acids. CDR3 in DNA: TGTGCCAGCAGCGTATACCCAGCGGATTACTACGAGCAGTACTTC. Protein: CASSVYPADYYEQYF.